Below, 2 T cell receptor beta chains from the same sample are listed, as sequenced in a study of shared clonotypes between healthy human individuals. Measured with immunoSEQ multiplex PCR; TCRdb has only the in-frame clones, and not every one. Of about 2.2 million clones in the sample, around 93% were seen once. Only CD45RO-negative cells positively selected for CCR7 counted as naive CD8 cells, so terminally differentiated effector memory CD45RA+ cells were excluded. Sequencing was performed on naive CD8+ T cells from PBMCs. All receptors come from a man between 18 and 35 years old in good health. Some clones in this sample may be carry-over from other donors' samples.

This clone was counted a few times. The chain links TRBV7-3 to TRBJ1-1; no firm D call. Trimming removed 1 base from V and 1 base from J, with 13 bases in between. There are 16 residues in the CDR3. The germline V gene has CDR1 SGHTA and CDR2 FQGTGA. CDR3 sequence: CASSLIREVKNTEAFF. The CDR3 region has the DNA TGTGCCAGCAGCTTAATTAGGGAGGTCAAGAACACTGAAGCTTTCTTT.

V gene TRBV4-3 combines with J gene TRBJ2-2; a possible D gene is TRBD2 (5 bases). CDR3 size: 14 residues. Germline V gene lookup returns CDR1 LGHNA and CDR2 YSLEER. V gave up 4 bases and J gave up 2 bases, with 8 bases separating them. The CDR3 reads CASSLGINTGELFF. For the CDR3, the DNA is TGCGCCAGCAGCCTCGGGATTAACACCGGGGAGCTGTTTTTT.